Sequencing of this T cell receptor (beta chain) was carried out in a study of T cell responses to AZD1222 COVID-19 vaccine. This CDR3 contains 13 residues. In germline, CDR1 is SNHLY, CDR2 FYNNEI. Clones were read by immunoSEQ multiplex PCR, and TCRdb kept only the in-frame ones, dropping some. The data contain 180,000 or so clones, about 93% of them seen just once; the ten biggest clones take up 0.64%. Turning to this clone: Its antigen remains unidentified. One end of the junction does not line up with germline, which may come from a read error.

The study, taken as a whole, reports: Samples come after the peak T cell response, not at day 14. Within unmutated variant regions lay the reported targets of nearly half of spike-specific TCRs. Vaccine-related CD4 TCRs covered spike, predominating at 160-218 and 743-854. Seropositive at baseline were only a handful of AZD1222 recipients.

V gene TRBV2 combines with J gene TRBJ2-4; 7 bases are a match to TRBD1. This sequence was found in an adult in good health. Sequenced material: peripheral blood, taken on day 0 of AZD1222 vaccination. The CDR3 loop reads CAGRGFGKNIQYF. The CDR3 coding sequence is TGTGCCGGCAGGGGGTTTGGCAAAAACATTCAGTACTTC.